These T cell receptor beta chains were read from a single sample in a study of T cell repertoires in cytomegalovirus infection. Via MiXCR, TCRdb re-called the reads, giving one row per CDR3 protein. The table has about 680,000 distinct CDR3 sequences, 20% to 25% seen once. Sequenced: CD8+ T cells from PBMCs. All receptors derive from a human donor in good health (CMV status not recorded). Some clones in this sample may be carry-over from other donors' samples. CDR3s include the opening cysteine and the closing phenylalanine or tryptophan. D genes are given only for firm matches. Not every row has a clone size; where given, it reads once, few, many or a size class.

V: TRBV7-2; J: TRBJ2-1; size: many; D: TRBD2; CDR3: CASSLERTSSFNEQFF; DNA: TGTGCCAGCAGCTTAGAACGGACTAGCTCTTTCAATGAGCAGTTCTTC
V: TRBV7-9; J: TRBJ2-1; size: few; D: TRBD1; CDR3: CASSLVGTGFKNEQFF; DNA: TGTGCCAGCAGCTTAGTTGGGACAGGGTTTAAAAATGAGCAGTTCTTC
V: TRBV15; J: TRBJ1-5; size: few; D: TRBD1; CDR3: CATSRDRTGNQPQHF; DNA: TGTGCCACCAGCAGAGATCGGACAGGAAATCAGCCCCAGCATTTT
V: TRBV10-3; J: TRBJ2-5; size: -; D: TRBD2; CDR3: CAIRSWREGQETQYF; DNA: TGTGCCATCCGCTCCTGGCGGGAGGGGCAAGAGACCCAGTACTTC
V: TRBV12-3/TRBV12-4; J: TRBJ2-4; size: many; D: -; CDR3: CASSLGHIQYF; DNA: TGTGCCAGCAGTTTGGGTCACATTCAGTACTTC
V: TRBV29-1; J: TRBJ2-2; size: -; D: TRBD1; CDR3: CSVPGTGGIGELFF; DNA: TGCAGCGTTCCCGGGACAGGGGGAATCGGGGAGCTGTTTTTT
V: TRBV20-1; J: TRBJ1-5; size: -; D: -; CDR3: CSAREKGYSNQPQHF; DNA: TGCAGTGCTAGAGAAAAGGGGTATAGCAATCAGCCCCAGCATTTT
V: TRBV6-1; J: TRBJ1-1; size: many; D: TRBD1; CDR3: CASREDRRHTEAFF; DNA: TGTGCCAGCAGGGAGGACAGGCGACACACTGAAGCTTTCTTT
V: TRBV7-8; J: TRBJ2-2; size: -; D: -; CDR3: CASSLGVGELFF; DNA: TGTGCCAGCAGCTTGGGTGTCGGGGAGCTGTTTTTT
V: TRBV7-7; J: TRBJ2-5; size: many; D: -; CDR3: CASSLSYSQETQYF; DNA: TGTGCTAGCAGCTTATCATACAGCCAAGAGACCCAGTACTTC
V: TRBV6-2/TRBV6-3; J: TRBJ2-1; size: -; D: -; CDR3: CASSYSGGGTTGSYNEQFF; DNA: TGTGCCAGCAGTTACTCGGGGGGAGGTACAACGGGGTCCTACAATGAGCAGTTCTTC
V: TRBV19; J: TRBJ2-4; size: -; D: TRBD1; CDR3: CASSLRTGVYNIQYF; DNA: TGTGCCAGTAGTCTCCGGACAGGGGTTTACAACATTCAGTACTTC
V: TRBV19; J: TRBJ2-2; size: -; D: TRBD2; CDR3: CASSVGGNGELFF; DNA: TGTGCCAGTAGCGTCGGGGGGAACGGGGAGCTGTTTTTT
V: TRBV20-1; J: TRBJ2-5; size: -; D: -; CDR3: CSAHHSDSQETQYF; DNA: TGCAGTGCTCACCACTCGGACAGCCAAGAGACCCAGTACTTC
V: TRBV6-6; J: TRBJ1-1; size: -; D: -; CDR3: CASSYGPTANTEAFF; DNA: TGTGCCAGCAGTTACGGGCCAACAGCGAACACTGAAGCTTTCTTT
V: TRBV2; J: TRBJ1-2; size: -; D: -; CDR3: CASETSGYTF; DNA: TGTGCCAGCGAGACAAGCGGCTACACCTTC
V: TRBV7-9; J: TRBJ2-2; size: many; D: -; CDR3: CASSFMSTGELFF; DNA: TGTGCCAGCAGCTTTATGTCGACCGGGGAGCTGTTTTTT
V: TRBV28; J: TRBJ2-7; size: many; D: -; CDR3: CASTQNFFSYEQYF; DNA: TGTGCCAGCACCCAGAATTTTTTCTCCTACGAGCAGTACTTC
V: TRBV2; J: TRBJ1-1; size: -; D: -; CDR3: CASKQEHVNTEAFF; DNA: TGTGCCAGCAAGCAAGAACATGTGAACACTGAAGCTTTCTTT
V: TRBV29-1; J: TRBJ2-1; size: -; D: TRBD2; CDR3: CSGSGLAGGDPRDEQFF; DNA: TGCAGCGGCTCCGGACTAGCGGGGGGAGATCCTAGGGATGAGCAGTTCTTC
V: TRBV19; J: TRBJ2-2; size: -; D: TRBD1; CDR3: CASSPLTGIFTGELFF; DNA: TGTGCCAGTAGCCCCCTGACAGGGATTTTCACCGGGGAGCTGTTTTTT
V: TRBV25-1; J: TRBJ2-1; size: -; D: -; CDR3: CASGDNNEQFF; DNA: TGTGCCAGCGGTGATAATAATGAGCAGTTCTTC
V: TRBV6-5; J: TRBJ2-4; size: -; D: -; CDR3: CASSYGARAKNIQYF; DNA: TGTGCCAGCAGTTACGGGGCGCGAGCCAAAAACATTCAGTACTTC
V: TRBV6-5; J: TRBJ1-2; size: -; D: TRBD1; CDR3: CASSRTGPYNYGYTF; DNA: TGTGCCAGCAGTCGGACAGGACCCTATAACTATGGCTACACCTTC